This T cell receptor beta chain was found in a study of blood T cell repertoires in COVID-19. Looking at the study overall: Acute and convalescent COVID-19 samples came from the United States, Italy and Spain. PBMCs, B-cell-depleted T cells, or T cells provided the cDNA or gDNA that made up the material.

Trimming cost V 2 bases and J 4 bases, with 9 bases left between them. This CDR3 region has 14 residues. Looked up from germline, CDR1 is ENHRY and CDR2 is SYGVKD. Ages ranged from about 18 to 89 years, with residence in 24 US areas. Authors' data handling: Amplified reference gene primers provided the basis for estimating nucleated cell counts. Repertoires were generated with immunoSEQ multiplex PCR, while TCRdb's copy carries only in-frame clones and drops some. The D gene and trimming were derived from the DNA, and the V and J assignments and clone size from that table. The profile shows about 160,000 clones, about 84% of them singletons.

The gene calls are TRBV10-3 and TRBJ1-5, with D perhaps TRBD1 (5 bases). The sequence came from a woman aged 40 to 50 with acute COVID-19. Sequenced: PBMCs or T cells enriched from blood (not recorded which). In DNA, the CDR3 is TGTGCCATCAGTGAGGGCAGGGATAATCAGCCCCAGCATTTT. Encoded protein: CAISEGRDNQPQHF.